Below, 14 T cell receptor beta chains from the same sample are listed, as sequenced in a study of T cell repertoires in cytomegalovirus infection. Each CDR3 protein is one row after TCRdb ran MiXCR on the reads. This repertoire shows approximately 150,000 distinct CDR3 sequences, 20% to 25% found once; its top ten account for roughly 25%. The antigens for these receptors are not known. The starting material was CD8+ T cells from cultured PBMCs, obtained from culture after CMV antigen stimulation. All receptors derive from a human donor in good health (CMV status not recorded). Some clones in this sample may be carry-over from other donors' samples.

The chain employs TRBV4-1 and TRBJ2-7; D unresolved. Deletions cut 0 bases from V and 1 base from J, with 10 bases between. CDR3 length equals 15 residues. The V gene's germline CDR1 is MGHRA and CDR2 YSYEKL. CDR3: CASSQELHSSYEQYF. The CDR3 DNA reads as TGCGCCAGCAGCCAAGAACTGCACTCATCCTACGAGCAGTACTTC.

This clonotype was detected ten times or more. V usage is TRBV4-1 and J usage is TRBJ1-5, with a possible D match to TRBD1 (5 bases). Germline V CDR1 and CDR2: MGHRA, YSYEKL. The CDR3 is 16 residues long. Trimming took 0 bases from V and 4 from J, leaving 13 bases between them. Here the CDR3 reads CASSQDPGAGNQPQHF. In DNA form, the CDR3 reads TGCGCCAGCAGCCAAGATCCCGGGGCCGGAAATCAGCCCCAGCATTTT.

This chain links TRBV5-6 with TRBJ1-6; D is possibly TRBD1 (5 bases). Trimming took 1 base from V and 4 from J, leaving 15 bases between them. The CDR3 is 17 amino acids. Germline V lookup: CDR1 SGHDT, CDR2 YYEEEE. CDR3 in amino acids: CASSLPPGRTYNSPLHF. CDR3 bases: TGTGCCAGCAGCTTGCCACCGGGACGGACTTATAATTCACCCCTCCACTTT.

The CDR3 DNA reads TGTGCCACCTCATCGAGGGGCGAACGGGATGAAGCTTTCTTT. Residues: CATSSRGERDEAFF. The chain couples TRBV7-8 to TRBJ1-1; a possible D gene is TRBD1 (5 bases). Germline-derived CDR1 and CDR2 are SGHVS and FQNEAQ. The V and J ends lost 10 bases and 7 bases respectively, with 22 bases between them. This CDR3 is built from 14 residues.

This clonotype was counted only a few times. The genes are TRBV9 and TRBJ1-4; 8 bases align to TRBD1. Trimming removed 2 bases from V and 8 bases from J; junction bases left unmatched: 2. The CDR3 consists of 13 residues. CDR1 is SGDLS, CDR2 YYNGEE, per germline. The CDR3 here is CASSVSGGEKLFF. The CDR3 nucleotides read TGTGCCAGCAGCGTCTCAGGGGGCGAAAAACTGTTTTTT.

This clonotype was observed many times. The rearrangement joins TRBV29-1 to TRBJ2-1; TRBD1 is a possible D gene (6 bases). Germline assignment: CDR1 SQVTM and CDR2 ANQGSEA. The CDR3 runs 16 residues. Trimming cost V 0 bases and J 0 bases, with 12 bases left between them. CDR3 DNA: TGCAGCGTTGAAGATCCTGACAGGAGCTCCTACAATGAGCAGTTCTTC. Amino acids: CSVEDPDRSSYNEQFF.

V usage is TRBV27 and J usage is TRBJ1-3; D call uncertain. Germline lookup yields CDR1 MNHEY and CDR2 SMNVEV (reference sequence). This CDR3 comprises 14 residues. Trimming cost V 0 bases and J 8 bases, with 11 bases left between them. CDR3 sequence (DNA): TGTGCCAGCAGTTTATCGCGTCGGGGAGACACCATATATTTT. Translation: CASSLSRRGDTIYF.

The chain has TRBV20-1 and TRBJ2-1; the D gene is possibly TRBD1 (6 bases). The V gene's germline CDR1 is DFQATT and CDR2 SNEGSKA (reference sequence). The CDR3 is made up of 18 amino acids. V lost 3 bases to trimming and J lost 0 bases, with 21 bases between them. The DNA for the CDR3 is TGCAGTGCTAGCGAAACTATTACAGGGTTGAGCTCCTACAATGAGCAGTTCTTC. Translation gives CSASETITGLSSYNEQFF.

This clonotype was detected a few times. The chain is built from TRBV2 and TRBJ2-5, with 11 nucleotides matching TRBD2. CDR3 length: 18 amino acids. Germline lookup yields CDR1 SNHLY and CDR2 FYNNEI. Trimming at V came to 3 bases and at J to 2 bases, leaving 11 bases not matched to a gene. CDR3 in DNA: TGTGCCAGCAGTGAGGAGGTGGCTAGCGGGGGGCGGCAAGAGACCCAGTACTTC. Its protein is CASSEEVASGGRQETQYF. The variable domain in full, completed from reference TRBV2 and TRBJ2-5, reads EPEVTQTPSHQVTQMGQEVILRCVPISNHLYFYWYRQILGQKVEFLVSFYNNEISEKSEIFDDQFSVERPDGSNFTLKIRSTKLEDSAMYFCASSEEVASGGRQETQYFGPGTRLLVL.

A few counts support this clonotype. This rearrangement joins TRBV7-9 to TRBJ1-1; D gene uncertain. Germline CDR1 is SEHNR and CDR2 is FQNEAQ (reference sequence). With 1 base removed from V and 6 bases from J, the gap between germline ends came to 27 bases. This CDR3 is 19 amino acids long. Written as DNA, the CDR3 is TGTGCCAGCAGCTTAGACGAATCGCTTGGAGGTCAGGCGATTTCTGAAGCTTTCTTT. Translated: CASSLDESLGGQAISEAFF. The complete variable domain, with remaining parts taken from reference TRBV7-9 and TRBJ1-1, reads DTGVSQNPRHKITKRGQNVTFRCDPISEHNRLYWYRQTLGQGPEFLTYFQNEAQLEKSRLLSDRFSAERPKGSFSTLEIQRTEQGDSAMYLCASSLDESLGGQAISEAFFGQGTRLTVV.

The V call is TRBV6-2 or TRBV6-3, the J call TRBJ2-3; no clear D. V lost 8 bases, J lost 2 bases, and 14 bases lay in between. This CDR3 has 14 amino acids. The germline gives CDR1 MNHEY, CDR2 SVGEGT. The CDR3 nucleotides are TGTGCCAGCTCCCGGCCACGGTTCACAGATACGCAGTATTTT. Its protein is CASSRPRFTDTQYF.

V usage is TRBV29-1 and J usage is TRBJ1-2; 8 bases align to TRBD1. The CDR3 loop spans 13 amino acids. Germline CDR1 reads SQVTM; CDR2 reads ANQGSEA. Trimming removed 6 bases from V and 5 bases from J; junction bases left unmatched: 8. The CDR3 coding sequence is TGCAGCGTACCCGCCGGGACAGGATATGGCTACACCTTC. It yields the protein CSVPAGTGYGYTF.

This clonotype was counted between two and nine times. This sequence joins TRBV7-9 and TRBJ1-1; TRBD1 aligns across 7 bases. V dropped 5 bases and J dropped 4; count of bases not matched to a gene: 7. The V gene's germline CDR1 is SEHNR and CDR2 FQNEAQ (reference sequence). The CDR3 is 14 residues long. The CDR3 protein is CASSPRQGGTEAFF. CDR3 nucleotides: TGTGCCAGCAGCCCAAGACAGGGAGGCACTGAAGCTTTCTTT.

This chain connects TRBV7-8 to TRBJ1-4; D possibly corresponds to TRBD1 (6 bases). Germline lookup yields CDR1 SGHVS and CDR2 FQNEAQ. The length of the CDR3 is 13 residues. V was cut by 1 base and J by 8 bases, with 8 bases left in between. In nucleotides, the CDR3 is TGTGCCAGCAGCTTAGTCAGGGGAGAAAAACTGTTTTTT. It translates to CASSLVRGEKLFF. The variable domain in full, completed from reference TRBV7-8 and TRBJ1-4, reads GAGVSQSPRYKVAKRGQDVALRCDPISGHVSLFWYQQALGQGPEFLTYFQNEAQLDKSGLPSDRFFAERPEGSVSTLKIQRTQQEDSAVYLCASSLVRGEKLFFGSGTQLSVL.